This T cell receptor (beta chain) was profiled in a study of control samples from healthy donors and cancer patients. The germline CDR1 and CDR2 sequences are SGHRS and YFSETQ. The CDR3 has 15 residues. Trimming stripped 5 bases from V and 4 bases from J, with 15 bases between. The assay was immunoSEQ multiplex PCR, and TCRdb's table has in-frame clones only and misses some. The data hold some 54,000 clones, with nearly 96% observed a single time. Sample: blood. The rearrangement joins TRBV5-1 to TRBJ2-2; D possibly corresponds to TRBD1 (5 bases). The sequence derives from a woman aged 25-40 years in good health. CDR3 bases: TGCGCCAGCAGGCCGGCCAGACAGTCCACCGGGGAGCTGTTTTTT. Translation: CASRPARQSTGELFF.